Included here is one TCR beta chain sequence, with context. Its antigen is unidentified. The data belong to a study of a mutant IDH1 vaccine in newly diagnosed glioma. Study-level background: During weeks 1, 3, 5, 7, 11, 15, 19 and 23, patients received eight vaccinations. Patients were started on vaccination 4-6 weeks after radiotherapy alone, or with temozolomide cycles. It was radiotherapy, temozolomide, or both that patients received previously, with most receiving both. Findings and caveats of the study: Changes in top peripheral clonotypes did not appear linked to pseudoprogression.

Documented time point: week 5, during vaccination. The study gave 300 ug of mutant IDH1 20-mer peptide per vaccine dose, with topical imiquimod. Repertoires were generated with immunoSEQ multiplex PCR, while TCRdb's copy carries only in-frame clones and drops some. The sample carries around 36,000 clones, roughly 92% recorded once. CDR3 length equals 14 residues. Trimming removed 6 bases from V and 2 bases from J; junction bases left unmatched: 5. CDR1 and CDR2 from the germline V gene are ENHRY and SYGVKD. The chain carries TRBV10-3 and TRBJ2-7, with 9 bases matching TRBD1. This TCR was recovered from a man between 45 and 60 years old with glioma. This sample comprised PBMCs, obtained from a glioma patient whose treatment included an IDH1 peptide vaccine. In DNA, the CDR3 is TGTGCCATCAGGGGGACAGGGCACCCCTACGAGCAGTACTTC. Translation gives CAIRGTGHPYEQYF.